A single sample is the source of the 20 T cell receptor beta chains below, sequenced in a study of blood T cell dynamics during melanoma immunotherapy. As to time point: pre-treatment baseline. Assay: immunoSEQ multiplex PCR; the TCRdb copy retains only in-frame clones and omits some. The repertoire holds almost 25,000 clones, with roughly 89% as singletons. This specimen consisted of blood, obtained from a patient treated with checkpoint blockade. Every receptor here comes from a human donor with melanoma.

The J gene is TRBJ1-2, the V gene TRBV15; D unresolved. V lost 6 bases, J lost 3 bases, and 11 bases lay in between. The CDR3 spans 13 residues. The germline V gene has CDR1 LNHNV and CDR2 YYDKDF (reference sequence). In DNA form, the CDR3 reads TGTGCCACCAGTGCGGGCGGCGACTATGGCTACACCTTC. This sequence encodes CATSAGGDYGYTF.

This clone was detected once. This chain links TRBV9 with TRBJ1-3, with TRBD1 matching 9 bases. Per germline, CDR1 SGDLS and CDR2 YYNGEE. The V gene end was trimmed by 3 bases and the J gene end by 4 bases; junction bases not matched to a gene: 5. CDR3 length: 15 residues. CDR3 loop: CASSAGDREGNTIYF. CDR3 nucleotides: TGTGCCAGCAGCGCCGGGGACAGGGAAGGAAACACCATATATTTT.

The CDR3 sequence: CARAGSTDTQYF. CDR3 nucleotides: TGTGCCAGAGCGGGGAGCACAGATACGCAGTATTTT. The genes are TRBV2 and TRBJ2-3, with TRBD2 identical over 7 bases. V was clipped by 9 bases and J by 0 bases; unmatched bases: 0. The germline gives CDR1 SNHLY, CDR2 FYNNEI. The CDR3 is 12 residues long. Full variable domain (outside the CDR3, taken from reference TRBV2 and TRBJ2-3): EPEVTQTPSHQVTQMGQEVILRCVPISNHLYFYWYRQILGQKVEFLVSFYNNEISEKSEIFDDQFSVERPDGSNFTLKIRSTKLEDSAMYFCARAGSTDTQYFGPGTRLTVL.

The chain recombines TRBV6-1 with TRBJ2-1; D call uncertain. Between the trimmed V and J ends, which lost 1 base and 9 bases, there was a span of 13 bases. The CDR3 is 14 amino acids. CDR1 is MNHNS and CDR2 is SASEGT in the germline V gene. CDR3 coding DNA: TGTGCCAGCAGTGAAGGGGTGGTCGTCGGTGAGCAGTTCTTC. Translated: CASSEGVVVGEQFF.

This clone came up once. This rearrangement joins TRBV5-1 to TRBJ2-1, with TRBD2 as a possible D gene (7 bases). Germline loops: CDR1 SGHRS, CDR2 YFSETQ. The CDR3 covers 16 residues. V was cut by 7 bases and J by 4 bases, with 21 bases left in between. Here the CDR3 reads CASCSGAGVEYNEQFF. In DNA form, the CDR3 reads TGCGCCAGCTGTTCGGGGGCGGGAGTAGAGTACAATGAGCAGTTCTTC.

CDR3 sequence: CASSLEVRGRVLTQYF. The CDR3 DNA reads TGCGCCAGCAGCTTGGAAGTTCGCGGGAGGGTTCTAACTCAGTACTTC. The chain is built from TRBV5-1 and TRBJ2-5, with 9 bases that match TRBD2. Trimming took 0 bases from V and 11 from J; bases not matched to a gene: 14. Per the germline V gene, CDR1 is SGHRS and CDR2 is YFSETQ. CDR3 length equals 16 residues.

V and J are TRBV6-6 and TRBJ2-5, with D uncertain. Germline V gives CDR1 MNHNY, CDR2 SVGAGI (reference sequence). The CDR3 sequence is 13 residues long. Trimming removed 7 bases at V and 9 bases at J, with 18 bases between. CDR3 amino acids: CASTVTDNWPQYF. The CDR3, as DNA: TGTGCCAGCACGGTCACCGATAACTGGCCCCAGTACTTC.

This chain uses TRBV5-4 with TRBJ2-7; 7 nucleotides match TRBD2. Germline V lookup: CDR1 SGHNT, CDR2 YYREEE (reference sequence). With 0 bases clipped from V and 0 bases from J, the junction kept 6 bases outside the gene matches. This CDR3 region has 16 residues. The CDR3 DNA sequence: TGTGCCAGCAGCTTGGGGAGCGGGGCGAGCTCCTACGAGCAGTACTTC. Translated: CASSLGSGASSYEQYF.

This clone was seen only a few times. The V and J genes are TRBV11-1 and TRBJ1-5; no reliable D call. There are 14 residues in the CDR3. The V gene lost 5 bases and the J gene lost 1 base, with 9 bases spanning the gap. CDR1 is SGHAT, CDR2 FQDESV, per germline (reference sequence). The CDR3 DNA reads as TGTGCCAGCAGCCTGGCGGGGAGCAATCAGCCCCAGCATTTT. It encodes CASSLAGSNQPQHF.

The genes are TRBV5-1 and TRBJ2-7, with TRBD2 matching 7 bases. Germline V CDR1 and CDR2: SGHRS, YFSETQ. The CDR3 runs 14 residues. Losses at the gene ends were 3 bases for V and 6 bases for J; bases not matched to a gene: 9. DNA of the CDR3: TGCGCCAGCAGCTCCGGTACGCGGGAGATCGAGCAGTACTTC. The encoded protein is CASSSGTREIEQYF.

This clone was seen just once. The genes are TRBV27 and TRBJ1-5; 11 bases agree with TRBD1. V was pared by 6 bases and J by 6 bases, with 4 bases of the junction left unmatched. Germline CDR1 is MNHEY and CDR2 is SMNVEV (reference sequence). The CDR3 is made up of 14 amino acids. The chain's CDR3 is CASSLDRGLQPQHF. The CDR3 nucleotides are TGTGCCAGCAGCCTGGACAGGGGGCTTCAGCCCCAGCATTTT.

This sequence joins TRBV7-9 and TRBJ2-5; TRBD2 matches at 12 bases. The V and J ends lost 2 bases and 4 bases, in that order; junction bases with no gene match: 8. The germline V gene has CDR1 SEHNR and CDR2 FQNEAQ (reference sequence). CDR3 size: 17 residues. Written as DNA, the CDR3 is TGTGCCAGCAGCTTACCAGGACTAGCGGGAAATAGAGAGACCCAGTACTTC. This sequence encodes CASSLPGLAGNRETQYF.

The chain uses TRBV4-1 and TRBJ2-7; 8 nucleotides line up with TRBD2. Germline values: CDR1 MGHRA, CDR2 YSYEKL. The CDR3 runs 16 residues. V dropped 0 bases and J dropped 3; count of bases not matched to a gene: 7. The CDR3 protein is CASSQDITSGSYEQYF. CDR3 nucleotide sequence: TGCGCCAGCAGCCAAGATATAACTAGCGGAAGCTACGAGCAGTACTTC.

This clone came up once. For the CDR3, the DNA is TGTGCCAGCAGTTATGCGTCCTGGATAATTAGGGGTGGCTACACCTTC. This sequence encodes CASSYASWIIRGGYTF. This chain joins TRBV28 and TRBJ1-2, with a weak D call TRBD1 (5 bases). Germline V gene data show CDR1 as MDHEN and CDR2 as SYDVKM. The CDR3 has 16 residues. V was clipped by 4 bases and J by 7 bases, with 22 bases between them.

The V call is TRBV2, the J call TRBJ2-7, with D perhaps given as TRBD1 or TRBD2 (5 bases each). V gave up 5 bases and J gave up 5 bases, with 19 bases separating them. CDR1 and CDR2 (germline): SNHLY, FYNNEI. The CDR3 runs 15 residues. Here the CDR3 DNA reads TGTGCCAGCAGTAGACCCGGGGCAGTATCCCACGAGCAGTACTTC. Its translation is CASSRPGAVSHEQYF.

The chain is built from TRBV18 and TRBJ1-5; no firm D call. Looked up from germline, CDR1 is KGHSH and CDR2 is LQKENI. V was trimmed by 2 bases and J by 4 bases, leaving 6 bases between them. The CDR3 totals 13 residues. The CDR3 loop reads CASSPDRNQPQHF. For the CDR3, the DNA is TGTGCCAGCTCACCAGACCGGAATCAGCCCCAGCATTTT.

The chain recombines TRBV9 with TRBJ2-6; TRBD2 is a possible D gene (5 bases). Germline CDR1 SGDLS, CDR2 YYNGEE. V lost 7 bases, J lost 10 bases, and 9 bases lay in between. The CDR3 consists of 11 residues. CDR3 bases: TGTGCCAGCGCGAGAGGGAACGTCCTGACTTTC. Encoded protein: CASARGNVLTF.

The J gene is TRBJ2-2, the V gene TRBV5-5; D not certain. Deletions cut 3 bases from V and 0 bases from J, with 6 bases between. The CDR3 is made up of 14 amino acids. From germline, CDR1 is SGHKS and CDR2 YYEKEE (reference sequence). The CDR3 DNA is TGTGCCAGCAGCTCTGTGCCGAACACCGGGGAGCTGTTTTTT. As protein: CASSSVPNTGELFF.

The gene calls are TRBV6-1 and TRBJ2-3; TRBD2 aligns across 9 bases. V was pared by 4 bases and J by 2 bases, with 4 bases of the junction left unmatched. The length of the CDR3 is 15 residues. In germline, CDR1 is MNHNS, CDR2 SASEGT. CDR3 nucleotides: TGTGCCAGCAGTGCGCCTAGCGGGAACACAGATACGCAGTATTTT. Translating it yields CASSAPSGNTDTQYF.

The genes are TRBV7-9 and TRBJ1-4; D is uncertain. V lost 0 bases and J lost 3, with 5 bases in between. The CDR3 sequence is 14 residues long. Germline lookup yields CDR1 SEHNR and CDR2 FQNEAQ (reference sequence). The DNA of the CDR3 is TGTGCCAGCAGCTTAGCAGGCCCTAATGAAAAACTGTTTTTT. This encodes CASSLAGPNEKLFF.